This T cell receptor (beta chain) is drawn from a study of blood T cell repertoires in COVID-19 (dated by TCRdb to between 2020 and 2021). General notes on the study: Samples covering the acute and convalescent phases of COVID-19 were provided by collaborators in the United States, Italy and Spain. Deeply sampled blood TCRbeta repertoires from subjects exposed to, actively infected with, or recovered from COVID-19 were included in the dataset. A freely available public database, intended as a resource for researchers studying the immune response to SARS-CoV-2, is where the repertoires were released. Where available, HLA class I and class II types were obtained from metadata supplied by the sample provider rather than from assay-based typing. A de-identified subject ID, COVID-19 status, age in years and sex were almost always included in the sample metadata. The samples were drawn from two sources: the first 160 participants of the ongoing ImmuneRACE study, and about 1,300 subjects contributed by 6 global collaborators. The material from the prospective study consisted of cDNA or gDNA derived from T cells, B-cell-depleted T cells, or PBMCs.

Its CDR3 holds 16 amino acids, cysteine through phenylalanine. Just the 48-base CDR3 DNA is kept, in frame starting at base 1. V is shortened by 1 base, J by 4 bases, and the region joining them spans 17 bases. The germline V gene supplies CDR1 LGHNA and CDR2 YNFKEQ. Participants in the prospective study were enrolled through a virtual design, were aged 18 to 89 years, and lived in roughly 25 United States geographic areas. Cohort assignment in the prospective study relied on participant-reported clinical history from a screening survey and a study questionnaire. A participant counted as exposed if, within 2 weeks of entering the study, that participant had been in contact with someone who had a PCR-confirmed or clinician-diagnosed COVID-19 case. Each participant in the prospective study had whole blood, serum and a nasopharyngeal or oropharyngeal swab collected by mobile phlebotomists. Prospective study participants could optionally give additional blood draws and questionnaires over an approximately 2-month period. Blood samples from the prospective study were shipped frozen or at room temperature prior to DNA extraction.

The investigation overall reported the following: Clinical and demographic metadata were provided uncurated, with the amount varying by source and participant.

With respect to this clone: The specificity of this receptor is unknown. There are no base qualities to consult, and no much larger clone falls within one base.

The immunoSEQ Assay, a bias-controlled multiplex PCR, was used to amplify TCRbeta CDR3 regions from genomic DNA. On the study's bioinformatics: Nucleated cell counts per sample were estimated from amplification of reference gene primers within the assay. To quantify the absolute abundance of each unique TCRbeta CDR3 rearrangement, sequence reads were collapsed and filtered. For each sample, productive Simpson clonality was calculated as the square root of Simpson's diversity index over productive rearrangements. Not all clones reach the TCRdb copy of this immuneACCESS table, which keeps in-frame sequences only. Checked studies attribute under half of the gap to unresolved V genes and leave the rest unexplained. The V and J calls and the clone size are those of that table, but D and trimming were determined from the DNA. A total of around 170,000 clones appear in this sample, over 70% of them only once. Together, the top ten hold approximately 14% of the sample.

The TCR sequence derives from a man aged 60 to 69 who had been exposed to COVID-19. What was sequenced was PBMCs or T cells enriched from blood (not recorded which). The chain was built from TRBV4-2 and TRBJ2-7; a tentative D match to TRBD2 spans 6 bases. The nucleotide sequence reads TGTGCCAGCAGCCAAGTTCGCGGGAAGACAAGATACGAGCAGTACTTC. It encodes CASSQVRGKTRYEQYF.